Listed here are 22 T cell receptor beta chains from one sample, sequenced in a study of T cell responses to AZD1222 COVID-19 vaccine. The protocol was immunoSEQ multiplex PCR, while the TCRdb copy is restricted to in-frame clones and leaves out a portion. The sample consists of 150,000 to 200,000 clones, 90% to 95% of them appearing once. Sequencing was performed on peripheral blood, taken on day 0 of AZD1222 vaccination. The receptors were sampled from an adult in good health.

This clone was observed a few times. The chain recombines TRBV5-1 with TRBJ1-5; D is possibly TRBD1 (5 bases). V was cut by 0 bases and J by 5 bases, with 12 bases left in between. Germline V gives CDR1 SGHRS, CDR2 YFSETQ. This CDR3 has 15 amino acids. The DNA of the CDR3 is TGCGCCAGCAGCTTGGGGGACGGTGCCGATCAGCCCCAGCATTTT. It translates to CASSLGDGADQPQHF.

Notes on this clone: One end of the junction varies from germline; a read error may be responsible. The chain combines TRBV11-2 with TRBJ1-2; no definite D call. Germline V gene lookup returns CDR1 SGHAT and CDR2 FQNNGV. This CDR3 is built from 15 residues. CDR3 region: CASSLDRRSNYGYTF. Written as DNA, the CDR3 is TGTGCCAGCAGCCTAGATAGGCGGTCTAACTATGGCTACACCTTC.

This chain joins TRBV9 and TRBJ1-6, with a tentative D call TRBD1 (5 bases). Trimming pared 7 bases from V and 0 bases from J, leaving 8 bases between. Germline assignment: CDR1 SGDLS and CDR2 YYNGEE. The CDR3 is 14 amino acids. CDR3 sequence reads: CASSDSSYNSPLHF. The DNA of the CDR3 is TGTGCCAGCTCCGACAGCTCCTATAATTCACCCCTCCACTTT.

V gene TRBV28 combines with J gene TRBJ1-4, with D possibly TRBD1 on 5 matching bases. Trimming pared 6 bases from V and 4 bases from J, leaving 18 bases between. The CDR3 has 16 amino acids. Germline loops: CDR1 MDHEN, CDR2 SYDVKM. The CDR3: CASRRRQLRINEKLFF. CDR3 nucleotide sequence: TGTGCCAGCAGACGCAGACAGCTTAGGATTAATGAAAAACTGTTTTTT. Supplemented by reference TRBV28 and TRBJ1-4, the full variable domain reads DVKVTQSSRYLVKRTGEKVFLECVQDMDHENMFWYRQDPGLGLRLIYFSYDVKMKEKGDIPEGYSVSREKKERFSLILESASTNQTSMYLCASRRRQLRINEKLFFGSGTQLSVL.

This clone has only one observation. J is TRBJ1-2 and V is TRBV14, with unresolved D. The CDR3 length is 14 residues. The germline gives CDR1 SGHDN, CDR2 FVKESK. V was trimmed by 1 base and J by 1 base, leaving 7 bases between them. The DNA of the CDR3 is TGTGCCAGCAGCCAAGTGAAGGGTAACTATGGCTACACCTTC. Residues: CASSQVKGNYGYTF.

The CDR3 loop is CASSERDRYNEQFF. CDR3 sequence (DNA): TGCGCCAGCAGTGAGCGGGACCGCTACAATGAGCAGTTCTTC. This chain uses TRBV10-1 with TRBJ2-1; D may be TRBD1 or TRBD2 (5 bases each). V was shortened by 2 bases and J by 3 bases, with 8 bases between the two germline ends. The CDR3 runs to 14 residues. The germline CDR1 and CDR2 sequences are WNHNN and SYGVQD (reference sequence).

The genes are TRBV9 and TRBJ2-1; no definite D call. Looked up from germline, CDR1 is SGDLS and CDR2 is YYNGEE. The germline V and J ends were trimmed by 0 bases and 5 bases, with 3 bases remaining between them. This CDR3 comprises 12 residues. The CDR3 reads CASSVVHNEQFF. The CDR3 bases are TGTGCCAGCAGCGTAGTTCACAATGAGCAGTTCTTC.

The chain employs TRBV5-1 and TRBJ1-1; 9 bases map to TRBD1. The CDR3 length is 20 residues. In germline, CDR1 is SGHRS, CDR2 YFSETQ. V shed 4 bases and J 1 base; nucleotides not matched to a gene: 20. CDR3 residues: CASSHVQVGSRGQGNTEAFF. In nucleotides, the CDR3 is TGCGCCAGCAGCCACGTTCAGGTCGGGAGTCGGGGACAGGGGAACACTGAAGCTTTCTTT.

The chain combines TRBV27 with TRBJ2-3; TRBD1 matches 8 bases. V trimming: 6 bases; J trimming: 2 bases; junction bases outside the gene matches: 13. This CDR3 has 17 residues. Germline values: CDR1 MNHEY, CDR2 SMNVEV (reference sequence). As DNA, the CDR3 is TGTGCCAGCAGGTTTCAGGGGGCGAGAGGGATCACAGATACGCAGTATTTT. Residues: CASRFQGARGITDTQYF.

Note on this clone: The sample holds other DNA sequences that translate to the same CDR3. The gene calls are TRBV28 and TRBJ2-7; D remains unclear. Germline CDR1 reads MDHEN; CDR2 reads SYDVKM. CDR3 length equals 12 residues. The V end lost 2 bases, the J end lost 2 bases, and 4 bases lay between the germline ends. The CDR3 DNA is TGTGCCAGCAGTTTACTACCCTACGAGCAGTACTTC. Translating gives CASSLLPYEQYF. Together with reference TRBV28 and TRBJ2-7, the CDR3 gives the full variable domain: DVKVTQSSRYLVKRTGEKVFLECVQDMDHENMFWYRQDPGLGLRLIYFSYDVKMKEKGDIPEGYSVSREKKERFSLILESASTNQTSMYLCASSLLPYEQYFGPGTRLTVT.

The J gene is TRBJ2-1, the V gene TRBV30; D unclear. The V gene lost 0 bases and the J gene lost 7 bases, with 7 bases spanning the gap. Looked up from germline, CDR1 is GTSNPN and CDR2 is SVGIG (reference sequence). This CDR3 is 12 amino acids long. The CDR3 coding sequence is TGTGCCTGGAGTGTAGATGTAAATGAGCAGTTCTTC. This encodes CAWSVDVNEQFF.

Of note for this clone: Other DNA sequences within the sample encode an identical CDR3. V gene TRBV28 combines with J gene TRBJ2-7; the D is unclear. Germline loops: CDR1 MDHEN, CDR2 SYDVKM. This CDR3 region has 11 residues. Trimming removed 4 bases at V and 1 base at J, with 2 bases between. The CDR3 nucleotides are TGTGCCAGCAGTTCTTCCTACGAGCAGTACTTC. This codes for CASSSSYEQYF.

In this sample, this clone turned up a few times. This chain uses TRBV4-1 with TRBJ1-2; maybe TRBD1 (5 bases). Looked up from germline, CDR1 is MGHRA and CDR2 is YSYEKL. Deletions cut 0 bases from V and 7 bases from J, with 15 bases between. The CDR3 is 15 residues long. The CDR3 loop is CASSQDRTGRGGYTF. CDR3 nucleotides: TGCGCCAGCAGCCAAGATCGGACGGGGAGGGGTGGCTACACCTTC.

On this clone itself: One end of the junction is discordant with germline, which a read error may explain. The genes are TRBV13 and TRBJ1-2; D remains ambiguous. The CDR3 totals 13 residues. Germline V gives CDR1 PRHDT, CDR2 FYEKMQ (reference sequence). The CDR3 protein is CASSLGLAAPGAF. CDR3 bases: TGTGCCAGCAGCTTAGGCCTTGCGGCTCCAGGCGCCTTC. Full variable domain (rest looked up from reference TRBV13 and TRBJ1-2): AAGVIQSPRHLIKEKRETATLKCYPIPRHDTVYWYQQGPGQDPQFLISFYEKMQSDKGSIPDRFSAQQFSDYHSELNMSSLELGDSALYFCASSLGLAAPGAFGSGTRLTVV.

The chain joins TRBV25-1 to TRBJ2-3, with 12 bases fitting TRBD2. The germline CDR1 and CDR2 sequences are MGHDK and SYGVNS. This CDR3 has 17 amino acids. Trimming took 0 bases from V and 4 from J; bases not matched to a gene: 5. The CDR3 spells CASSEYSASGRADTQYF. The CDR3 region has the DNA TGTGCCAGCAGTGAATACTCTGCTAGCGGGAGGGCAGATACGCAGTATTTT.

For the CDR3, the DNA is TGTGCCAGCAGCATACAGGGAGGGGACGAGCAGTACTTC. It specifies CASSIQGGDEQYF. The V call is TRBV9, the J call TRBJ2-7; possible D gene TRBD2, 7 bases. Trimming stripped 4 bases from V and 5 bases from J, with 13 bases between. Germline lookup yields CDR1 SGDLS and CDR2 YYNGEE. The CDR3 has 13 residues.

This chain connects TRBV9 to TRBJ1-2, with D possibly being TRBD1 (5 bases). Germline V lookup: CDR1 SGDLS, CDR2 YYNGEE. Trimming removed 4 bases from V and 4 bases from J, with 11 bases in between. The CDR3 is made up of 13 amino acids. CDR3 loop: CASSLGEPYGYTF. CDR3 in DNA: TGTGCCAGCAGCTTGGGGGAGCCCTATGGCTACACCTTC.

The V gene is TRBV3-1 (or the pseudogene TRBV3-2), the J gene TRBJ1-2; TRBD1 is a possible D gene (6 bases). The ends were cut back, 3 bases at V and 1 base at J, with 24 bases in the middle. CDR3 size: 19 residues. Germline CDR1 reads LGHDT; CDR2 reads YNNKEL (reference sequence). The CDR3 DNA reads TGTGCCAGCAGCCATCATCCCGAGGGGGGGAAGATTGTTAACTATGGCTACACCTTC. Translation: CASSHHPEGGKIVNYGYTF.

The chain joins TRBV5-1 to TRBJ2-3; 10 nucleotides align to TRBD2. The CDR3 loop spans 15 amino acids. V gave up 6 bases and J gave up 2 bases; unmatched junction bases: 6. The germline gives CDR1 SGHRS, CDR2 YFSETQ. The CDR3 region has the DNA TGCGCCAGCACCGGGACTAGCGTTTCCACAGATACGCAGTATTTT. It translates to CASTGTSVSTDTQYF.

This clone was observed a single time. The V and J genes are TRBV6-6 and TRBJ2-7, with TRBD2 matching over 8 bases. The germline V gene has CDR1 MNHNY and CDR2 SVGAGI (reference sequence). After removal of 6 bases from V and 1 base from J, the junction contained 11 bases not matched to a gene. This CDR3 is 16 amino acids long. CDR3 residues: CASSHRGRSGSYEQYF. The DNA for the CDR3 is TGTGCCAGCAGCCACCGCGGGAGGTCAGGGTCCTACGAGCAGTACTTC.

This CDR3 is CASSHPGGVGVEQYF. In DNA form, the CDR3 reads TGTGCCAGCAGCCACCCAGGTGGGGTGGGGGTCGAGCAGTACTTC. This chain uses TRBV7-2 with TRBJ2-7; D might be TRBD1 or TRBD2, each matching 5 bases. This CDR3 spans 15 amino acids. Germline CDR1 reads SGHTA; CDR2 reads FQGNSA. The V and J ends lost 5 bases and 6 bases respectively, with 20 bases between them. The whole variable domain, remainder taken from reference TRBV7-2 and TRBJ2-7, is GAGVSQSPSNKVTEKGKDVELRCDPISGHTALYWYRQSLGQGLEFLIYFQGNSAPDKSGLPSDRFSAERTGGSVSTLTIQRTQQEDSAVYLCASSHPGGVGVEQYFGPGTRLTVT.

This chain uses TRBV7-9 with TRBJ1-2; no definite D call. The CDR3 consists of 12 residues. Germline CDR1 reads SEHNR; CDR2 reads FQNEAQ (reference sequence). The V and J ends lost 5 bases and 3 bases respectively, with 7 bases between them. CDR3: CASSPYHYGYTF. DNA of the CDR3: TGTGCCAGCAGCCCGTACCACTATGGCTACACCTTC.